The present entry profiles one TCR beta chain with its context. The antigen is not known. The V and J ends lost 0 bases and 6 bases, in that order; junction bases with no gene match: 3. Germline CDR1 is SGHRS and CDR2 is YFSETQ. The length of the CDR3 is 15 residues. This specimen comes from a study of T-cell reconstitution after alpha-beta-depleted transplantation in children. Findings of the study overall: Several patients had high TCRbeta diversity at day 60; it came from surviving recipient T cells and thymic progenitors. At around two months after transplant, the alpha-beta T cells were reportedly derived from several hundred expanded clones that came from non-depleted graft cells. Once a year had passed after transplant, T-cell counts and diversity came mostly from newly produced T cells.

Preparation of the TCRbeta library involved a method that used unique molecular identifiers. TCRdb reprocessed the PCR reads via MiXCR and lists one record per CDR3 protein. The sample carries around 120,000 distinct CDR3 sequences, roughly 23% recorded once. This sequence originates from a male patient under 10 years old who had a stem cell transplant for chronic granulomatous disease, so the T cells may come from the graft donor. The material sequenced was PBMCs, mostly from graft donor cells, taken 180 days after TCRalphabeta/CD19-depleted stem cell transplant. This chain joins TRBV5-1 and TRBJ2-1, with TRBD1 matching 10 bases. The CDR3 sequence is CASSLGQGAINEQFF. CDR3 DNA sequence: TGCGCCAGCAGCTTGGGACAGGGGGCTATCAATGAGCAGTTCTTC.